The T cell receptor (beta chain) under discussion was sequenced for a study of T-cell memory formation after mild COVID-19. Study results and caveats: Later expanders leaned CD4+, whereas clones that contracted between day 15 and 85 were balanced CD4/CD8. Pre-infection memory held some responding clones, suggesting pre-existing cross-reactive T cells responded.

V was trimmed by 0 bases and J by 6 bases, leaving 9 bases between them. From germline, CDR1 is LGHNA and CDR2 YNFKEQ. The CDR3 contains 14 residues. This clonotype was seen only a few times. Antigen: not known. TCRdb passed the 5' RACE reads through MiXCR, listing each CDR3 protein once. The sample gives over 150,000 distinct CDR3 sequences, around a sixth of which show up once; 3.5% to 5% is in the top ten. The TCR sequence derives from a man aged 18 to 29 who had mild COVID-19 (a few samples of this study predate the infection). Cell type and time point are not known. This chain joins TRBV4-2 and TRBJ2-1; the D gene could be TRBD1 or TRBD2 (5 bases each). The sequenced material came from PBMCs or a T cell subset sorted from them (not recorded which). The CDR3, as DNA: TGTGCCAGCAGCCAAGATAAGGGACGCAATGAGCAGTTCTTC. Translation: CASSQDKGRNEQFF.